These 29 T cell receptor beta chains share one sample of origin, sequenced in a study of blood T cells in healthy people across ages. A second about 6 to 12 cycle PCR used barcoded and J-beta primers. TCRdb passed the 5' RACE reads through MiXCR, listing each CDR3 protein once. Here the sample spans about 650,000 distinct CDR3 sequences, 32% being singletons. Sequencing was carried out using blood. The source of these receptors is an elderly woman in good health.

The V call is TRBV30, the J call TRBJ2-5; TRBD2 matches 9 bases. The V segment lost 1 base and the J segment 4 bases; nucleotides outside the gene matches: 4. CDR3 length equals 14 residues. Germline lookup yields CDR1 GTSNPN and CDR2 SVGIG (reference sequence). The CDR3 reads CAWSGLAVRETQYF. The DNA of the CDR3 is TGTGCCTGGAGTGGACTAGCGGTTCGAGAGACCCAGTACTTC.

This clonotype was counted only a few times. One junction end does not reproduce the germline sequence, and a read error may be involved. J is TRBJ2-1 and V is TRBV2; 9 nucleotides match TRBD2. The V gene's germline CDR1 is SNHLY and CDR2 FYNNEI. CDR3 length equals 15 residues. This chain's CDR3 is CVSSVLAGTLNEQFF. CDR3 bases: TGTGTCAGCAGTGTGCTAGCGGGGACCCTAAATGAGCAGTTCTTC.

This clonotype appeared a few times. CDR3 sequence: CASSPPSIATNEKLFF. In DNA, the CDR3 is TGTGCCAGCTCACCACCGTCCATTGCAACTAATGAAAAACTGTTTTTT. This chain joins TRBV18 and TRBJ1-4, with D unresolved. CDR1 is KGHSH and CDR2 is LQKENI in the germline V gene. The CDR3 consists of 16 residues. V lost 0 bases and J lost 0, with 8 bases in between. Full variable domain (missing parts from reference TRBV18 and TRBJ1-4): NAGVMQNPRHLVRRRGQEARLRCSPMKGHSHVYWYRQLPEEGLKFMVYLQKENIIDESGMPKERFSAEFPKEGPSILRIQQVVRGDSAAYFCASSPPSIATNEKLFFGSGTQLSVL.

This clonotype was detected only a few times. A much larger clone is a single base away; this may be a read error. The chain is built from TRBV3-1 and TRBJ1-2, with unresolved D. This CDR3 contains 15 residues. V was clipped by 4 bases and J by 4 bases, with 16 bases between them. Germline CDR1 reads LGHDT; CDR2 reads YNNKEL (reference sequence). This CDR3 is CASSPSGGGGYGYTF. CDR3 nucleotides: TGTGCCAGCAGCCCGTCCGGCGGCGGCGGCTATGGCTACACCTTC.

Worth noting for this clonotype: A read error may be the cause here, since a much bigger clone is one base away. The rearrangement links TRBV6-2 or TRBV6-3 to TRBJ2-5; 9 nucleotides line up with TRBD1. The CDR3 has 14 amino acids. J lost 11 bases, V lost 5 bases, and 12 bases had no gene match. CDR1 and CDR2 (germline): MNHEY, SVGEGT. CDR3 residues: CASSKPGQGDEQYF. DNA of the CDR3: TGTGCCAGCAGTAAGCCGGGACAGGGCGATGAGCAGTACTTC.

With regard to this clonotype: The junction departs from germline at one end; a sequencing error may be responsible. The V call is TRBV4-3, the J call TRBJ1-5; D perhaps matches TRBD1 (5 bases). CDR3 length equals 16 residues. Germline values: CDR1 LGHNA, CDR2 YSLEER. This CDR3 reads CASSQEAGHSNHPQHF. CDR3 DNA sequence: TGCGCCAGCAGCCAAGAGGCAGGGCATAGCAATCACCCCCAGCATTTT.

This clonotype was seen ten or more times. The V and J genes are TRBV20-1 and TRBJ2-6; D might be TRBD1 (7 bases). V was pared by 3 bases and J by 3 bases, with 21 bases between. Germline CDR1 is DFQATT and CDR2 is SNEGSKA (reference sequence). The CDR3 covers 18 residues. This chain's CDR3 is CSARGAGQSSGGANVLTF. DNA for the CDR3: TGCAGTGCTAGGGGGGCGGGACAGTCCTCCGGTGGGGCCAACGTCCTGACTTTC.

This clonotype has a single count. This chain uses TRBV12-3 or TRBV12-4 with TRBJ2-1; tentative D call: TRBD2 (6 bases). The length of the CDR3 is 11 residues. Trimming pared 3 bases from V and 15 bases from J, leaving 12 bases between. CDR3 residues: CASSFLEGLFF. For the CDR3, the DNA is TGTGCCAGCAGTTTTCTCGAGGGACTGTTCTTC.

This chain joins TRBV6-6 and TRBJ1-5; a weak D match, TRBD1 (5 bases). Germline V gives CDR1 MNHNY, CDR2 SVGAGI (reference sequence). Trimming removed 6 bases at V and 9 bases at J, with 18 bases between. This CDR3 has 14 residues. The CDR3 sequence is CASSRAGRERPQHF. CDR3 nucleotides: TGTGCCAGCAGCCGGGCGGGCAGGGAACGGCCCCAGCATTTT.

The chain links TRBV20-1 to TRBJ2-1; TRBD2 is a possible D gene (6 bases). Germline V gene lookup returns CDR1 DFQATT and CDR2 SNEGSKA (reference sequence). This CDR3 is built from 13 residues. V lost 1 base and J 5 bases, leaving 9 bases between the germline ends. The CDR3 spells CSARAGSNNEQFF. The CDR3 DNA reads TGCAGTGCTAGAGCCGGGAGCAACAATGAGCAGTTCTTC.

This clonotype was counted ten times or more. One end of the junction varies from germline; a read error may be responsible. The chain uses TRBV7-7 and TRBJ2-1; TRBD2 matches 8 bases. The germline CDR1 and CDR2 sequences are SSHAT and FNYEAQ (reference sequence). The CDR3 runs 14 residues. CDR3 in amino acids: CASSPLGGAGEQFF. Written as DNA, the CDR3 is TGTGCTAGCAGCCCACTCGGGGGGGCGGGTGAGCAGTTCTTC. The full variable domain, its missing parts supplied by reference TRBV7-7 and TRBJ2-1, is GAGVSQSPRYKVTKRGQDVTLRCDPISSHATLYWYQQALGQGPEFLTYFNYEAQPDKSGLPSDRFSAERPEGSISTLTIQRTEQRDSAMYRCASSPLGGAGEQFFGPGTRLTVL.

A remark on this clonotype: A junction boundary mismatches the germline segment, possibly from a read error. This chain links TRBV29-1 with TRBJ1-2; the D is unclear. From germline, CDR1 is SQVTM and CDR2 ANQGSEA. This CDR3 contains 11 residues. The CDR3 loop is CSVDANYGCTF. CDR3 nucleotide sequence: TGCAGCGTTGACGCCAACTATGGCTGCACCTTC.

This clonotype was counted at least ten times. The V call is TRBV2, the J call TRBJ2-6, with no clear D. The CDR3 has 15 amino acids. Between the trimmed V and J ends, which lost 1 base and 3 bases, there was a span of 7 bases. Germline assignment: CDR1 SNHLY and CDR2 FYNNEI. This chain's CDR3 is CASSEGNRGANVLTF. CDR3 in DNA: TGTGCCAGCAGTGAAGGCAATCGTGGGGCCAACGTCCTGACTTTC.

The chain joins TRBV6-1 to TRBJ2-7, with TRBD2 as a possible D gene (6 bases). The V and J ends lost 6 bases and 2 bases respectively, with 11 bases between them. The CDR3 is 13 amino acids. The germline gives CDR1 MNHNS, CDR2 SASEGT. The CDR3 loop is CASSGGRTYEQYF. The CDR3 nucleotides read TGTGCCAGCAGCGGGGGACGGACCTACGAGCAGTACTTC.

This clonotype was found many times. V gene TRBV9 combines with J gene TRBJ1-1; D may be TRBD1 (5 bases). Germline-derived CDR1 and CDR2 are SGDLS and YYNGEE. V lost 6 bases and J lost 5, with 20 bases in between. CDR3 length: 15 amino acids. The CDR3 region has the DNA TGTGCCAGCACCCCTGGGACGGGGCTGCGGACTGAAGCTTTCTTT. It is translated as CASTPGTGLRTEAFF.

On this clonotype itself: Given a much more abundant clone one base away, this may be a read error. The J gene is TRBJ2-1, the V gene TRBV14; TRBD2 aligns across 10 bases. The CDR3 is 14 residues long. Germline V gene sequence: CDR1 SGHDN, CDR2 FVKESK. The trim removed 1 base at V and 12 bases at J, leaving 6 bases unmatched. CDR3 DNA sequence: TGTGCCAGCAGCCAAGCACTAGCGGGGAGTGGGCAGTTCTTC. Its translation: CASSQALAGSGQFF.

A note on this clonotype: A clone one base away is much larger, so this may be a read error. V usage is TRBV20-1 and J usage is TRBJ1-5; D is possibly TRBD1 (5 bases). This CDR3 has 13 residues. The germline V gene has CDR1 DFQATT and CDR2 SNEGSKA (reference sequence). Trimming removed 4 bases at V and 5 bases at J, with 12 bases between. The CDR3 DNA sequence: TGCAGTGCTAAAGACAGTTCAGATCAGCCCCAGCATTTT. Translating it yields CSAKDSSDQPQHF.

This clonotype has a count of ten or more. V gene TRBV20-1 combines with J gene TRBJ2-1, with 9 nucleotides matching TRBD2. Trimming at V came to 2 bases and at J to 8 bases, leaving 4 bases not matched to a gene. Germline V gene sequence: CDR1 DFQATT, CDR2 SNEGSKA (reference sequence). The CDR3 sequence is 13 residues long. In nucleotides, the CDR3 is TGCAGTGCTAGAAGTAGCGGGGGCTATGAGCAGTTCTTC. Its translation is CSARSSGGYEQFF.

This clonotype was recorded at least ten times. This sequence joins TRBV10-3 and TRBJ2-5; 8 bases are a match to TRBD2. The CDR3 is made up of 13 amino acids. Germline CDR1 and CDR2: ENHRY and SYGVKD. Germline trimming cut 10 bases from V and 4 bases from J; bases unmatched to any gene: 8. CDR3 DNA sequence: TGTGCCACCAGCACCAGCGGGGGAGAGACCCAGTACTTC. This sequence encodes CATSTSGGETQYF.

In this sample, this clonotype turned up many times. The junction departs from the called germline gene at one end, perhaps through a read error. The chain joins TRBV7-9 to TRBJ2-7; perhaps TRBD1 as D (6 bases). The CDR3 loop spans 13 amino acids. CDR1 and CDR2 from the germline V gene are SEHNR and FQNEAQ (reference sequence). Here the CDR3 reads CTSSSTGSYEQYF. As DNA, the CDR3 is TGTACCAGCAGCTCGACAGGCTCCTACGAGCAGTACTTC. Full variable domain (missing parts from reference TRBV7-9 and TRBJ2-7): DTGVSQNPRHKITKRGQNVTFRCDPISEHNRLYWYRQTLGQGPEFLTYFQNEAQLEKSRLLSDRFSAERPKGSFSTLEIQRTEQGDSAMYLCTSSSTGSYEQYFGPGTRLTVT.

This clonotype was recorded at least ten times. This chain joins TRBV28 and TRBJ2-1, with 11 bases lining up with TRBD1. With V trimmed by 5 bases and J by 8 bases, 5 bases remained unmatched. The CDR3 is 14 residues long. Looked up from germline, CDR1 is MDHEN and CDR2 is SYDVKM. In nucleotides, the CDR3 is TGTGCCAGCAGTCGAGGACAGGGGGCCCATGAGCAGTTCTTC. It codes for CASSRGQGAHEQFF.

This clonotype was seen ten or more times. The chain has TRBV15 and TRBJ1-2; TRBD1 agrees at 7 bases. With V trimmed by 5 bases and J by 4 bases, 7 bases remained unmatched. The CDR3 sequence is 14 residues long. Germline CDR1 and CDR2: LNHNV and YYDKDF (reference sequence). Written as DNA, the CDR3 is TGTGCCACCAGCCGGGACAGCGGACCCTATGGCTACACCTTC. Translating it yields CATSRDSGPYGYTF.

This clonotype was observed many times. The rearrangement uses TRBV6-5 and TRBJ2-1; 12 positions agree with TRBD2. V lost 6 bases, J lost 12 bases, and 9 bases stayed unmatched. There are 14 residues in the CDR3. CDR1 and CDR2 from the germline V gene are MNHEY and SVGAGI. DNA for the CDR3: TGTGCCAGCAGAGCCCCGACTAGCGGGGGCCGGCAGTTCTTC. It encodes CASRAPTSGGRQFF.

This clonotype was counted a few times. The genes are TRBV25-1 and TRBJ1-1, with D tentatively TRBD1 (5 bases). The CDR3 is 14 residues long. Germline V gene lookup returns CDR1 MGHDK and CDR2 SYGVNS. Between the trimmed V and J ends, which lost 9 bases and 0 bases, there was a span of 14 bases. In nucleotides, the CDR3 is TGTGCCAGTCAATCAGGGTTCATGAACACTGAAGCTTTCTTT. It is translated as CASQSGFMNTEAFF. The full variable domain, completed using reference TRBV25-1 and TRBJ1-1, is EADIYQTPRYLVIGTGKKITLECSQTMGHDKMYWYQQDPGMELHLIHYSYGVNSTEKGDLSSESTVSRIRTEHFPLTLESARPSHTSQYLCASQSGFMNTEAFFGQGTRLTVV.

This clonotype was counted many times. The rearrangement uses TRBV24-1 and TRBJ2-3; D is ambiguous. CDR3 size: 11 residues. Trimming cost V 5 bases and J 4 bases, with 3 bases left between them. The germline V gene encodes CDR1 KGHDR and CDR2 SFDVKD. CDR3 sequence reads: CATSVADTQYF. CDR3 coding DNA: TGTGCCACCAGTGTTGCAGATACGCAGTATTTT.

The chain joins TRBV7-3 to TRBJ1-1, with D possibly TRBD1 on 5 matching bases. Germline V gene data show CDR1 as SGHTA and CDR2 as FQGTGA. Trimming pared 11 bases from V and 1 base from J, leaving 17 bases between. The CDR3 spans 14 residues. CDR3: CAGGYRGANTEAFF. The CDR3 DNA follows: TGTGCCGGCGGGTACCGTGGGGCGAACACTGAAGCTTTCTTT.

This clonotype has ten or more counts. The rearrangement links TRBV20-1 to TRBJ2-4; 9 nucleotides line up with TRBD1. CDR1 and CDR2 from the germline V gene are DFQATT and SNEGSKA (reference sequence). The V and J ends lost 0 bases and 0 bases, in that order; junction bases with no gene match: 3. This CDR3 comprises 16 residues. CDR3 DNA sequence: TGCAGTGCTAGAGAGGGGACAGGGCTAGCCAAAAACATTCAGTACTTC. Protein sequence: CSAREGTGLAKNIQYF.

Many counts were recorded for this clonotype. This sequence joins TRBV25-1 and TRBJ2-7, with 12 bases lining up with TRBD1. With 3 bases clipped from V and 0 bases from J, the junction kept 6 bases outside the gene matches. The CDR3 sequence is 17 residues long. Germline assignment: CDR1 MGHDK and CDR2 SYGVNS. Here the CDR3 reads CASSEAGQGAYSYEQYF. Here the CDR3 DNA reads TGTGCCAGCAGTGAGGCGGGACAGGGGGCGTACTCCTACGAGCAGTACTTC.

A few counts support this clonotype. The V gene is TRBV2, the J gene TRBJ2-7; D tentatively reads TRBD1 or TRBD2 (6 bases each). The V gene lost 8 bases and the J gene lost 2 bases, with 13 bases spanning the gap. This CDR3 region has 13 residues. CDR1 is SNHLY, CDR2 FYNNEI, per germline. The CDR3 DNA follows: TGTGCCAGCCTCGGGGGCCAAACCTACGAGCAGTACTTC. As protein: CASLGGQTYEQYF.